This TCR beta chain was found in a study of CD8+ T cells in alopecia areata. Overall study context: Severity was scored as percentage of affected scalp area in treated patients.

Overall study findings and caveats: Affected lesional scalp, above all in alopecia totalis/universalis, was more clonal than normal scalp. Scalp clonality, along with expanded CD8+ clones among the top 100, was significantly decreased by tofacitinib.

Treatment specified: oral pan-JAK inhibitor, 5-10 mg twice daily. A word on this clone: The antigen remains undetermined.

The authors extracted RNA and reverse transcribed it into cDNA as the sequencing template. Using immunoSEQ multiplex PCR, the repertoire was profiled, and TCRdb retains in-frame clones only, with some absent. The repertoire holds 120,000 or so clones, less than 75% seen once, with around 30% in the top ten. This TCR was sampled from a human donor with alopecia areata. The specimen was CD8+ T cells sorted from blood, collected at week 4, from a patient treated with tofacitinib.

DNA for the CDR3: TGCGCCAGCAGCCAAGATGGGGGTGGGGCCAACGTCCTGACTTTC. As protein: CASSQDGGGANVLTF. The chain employs TRBV4-1 and TRBJ2-6, with D possibly being TRBD1 or TRBD2 (5 bases each). The germline V gene encodes CDR1 MGHRA and CDR2 YSYEKL. Trimming took off 0 bases at V and 3 bases at J, with 6 bases between the two ends. CDR3 length: 15 amino acids.